Below, 19 T cell receptor beta chains from the same sample are listed, as sequenced in a study of cytomegalovirus exposure and HLA in healthy donors (dated by TCRdb to about 2017). To prepare the library, the immunoSEQ multiplex PCR assay was applied. The multiplex PCR relied on a mix of 60 forward primers for TCR Vbeta segments and 13 reverse primers for TCR Jbeta segments. Here the immuneACCESS table is served through TCRdb, limited to in-frame sequences with V and J called. Missing clones are a known gap in these copies; in checked studies unresolved V genes cover under half, and the rest lacks a known reason. This sample has roughly 120,000 clones in its table, and approximately 80% of those were observed once. Clones ranked in the top ten supply just under 3% of the sample. Sequencing was performed on PBMCs. The receptors were sampled from an older woman in good health and CMV-seropositive.

This clone was seen only once. This chain connects TRBV11-2 to TRBJ2-3, with 7 bases that match TRBD2. Germline values: CDR1 SGHAT, CDR2 FQNNGV. This CDR3 contains 15 residues. The V and J ends lost 8 bases and 0 bases, in that order; junction bases with no gene match: 8. The CDR3 region has the DNA TGTGCCAGCGGACCAAGACTAGCCAGCACAGATACGCAGTATTTT. Protein sequence: CASGPRLASTDTQYF.

This rearrangement joins TRBV6-5 to TRBJ1-3; D not certain. This CDR3 contains 11 residues. V lost 6 bases to trimming and J lost 7 bases, with 7 bases between them. In germline, CDR1 is MNHEY, CDR2 SVGAGI. The CDR3 nucleotides read TGTGCCAGCAGGACCGGGAACACCATATATTTT. It yields the protein CASRTGNTIYF.

The rearrangement joins TRBV28 to TRBJ2-7, with a possible D match to TRBD2 (5 bases). V dropped 5 bases and J dropped 3 bases, with 5 bases sitting between them. The CDR3 has 11 residues. The germline gives CDR1 MDHEN, CDR2 SYDVKM. The CDR3 nucleotides read TGTGCCAGCAGTAGCGGCTACGAGCAGTACTTC. Its translation is CASSSGYEQYF.

The V call is TRBV7-3, the J call TRBJ2-3; D is unclear. Trimming took 0 bases from V and 0 from J, leaving 13 bases between them. Germline-derived CDR1 and CDR2 are SGHTA and FQGTGA. The CDR3 has 17 amino acids. The chain's CDR3 is CASSLTFSAYSTDTQYF. Written as DNA, the CDR3 is TGTGCCAGCAGCTTAACGTTTTCAGCGTATAGCACAGATACGCAGTATTTT.

The V and J genes are TRBV27 and TRBJ2-1; D is perhaps TRBD2 (6 bases). The CDR3 contains 13 residues. V lost 1 base and J 9 bases, leaving 10 bases between the germline ends. Germline V gene sequence: CDR1 MNHEY, CDR2 SMNVEV (reference sequence). The CDR3 sequence: CASSLLGDFEQFF. The CDR3 region has the DNA TGTGCCAGCAGTTTATTGGGGGACTTTGAGCAGTTCTTC.

The chain combines TRBV7-2 with TRBJ2-3; D possibly corresponds to TRBD1 (6 bases). This CDR3 contains 15 residues. Looked up from germline, CDR1 is SGHTA and CDR2 is FQGNSA. The germline V and J ends were trimmed by 3 bases and 0 bases, with 10 bases remaining between them. The CDR3 is CASSFLGGSTDTQYF. The CDR3 nucleotides are TGTGCCAGCAGCTTCCTTGGGGGCAGCACAGATACGCAGTATTTT.

This sequence joins TRBV5-1 and TRBJ2-1; weak D call: TRBD2 (6 bases). Germline V CDR1 and CDR2: SGHRS, YFSETQ. Trimming cost V 0 bases and J 2 bases, with 15 bases left between them. The CDR3 consists of 17 residues. The CDR3 sequence is CASSLGYGGGTYNEQFF. The CDR3 DNA is TGCGCCAGCAGCTTGGGATACGGGGGTGGGACCTACAATGAGCAGTTCTTC.

The chain combines TRBV19 with TRBJ2-1; 12 nucleotides agree with TRBD2. The CDR3 is 17 residues long. Looked up from germline, CDR1 is LNHDA and CDR2 is SQIVND (reference sequence). The V gene end was trimmed by 5 bases and the J gene end by 4 bases; junction bases not matched to a gene: 9. The CDR3 coding sequence is TGTGCCAGTAGTCCAACGACTAGCGGGAGACCATACAATGAGCAGTTCTTC. This codes for CASSPTTSGRPYNEQFF.

The chain carries TRBV6-1 and TRBJ1-1, with a weak D call TRBD1 (5 bases). V lost 5 bases and J 3 bases, leaving 10 bases between the germline ends. The germline V gene has CDR1 MNHNS and CDR2 SASEGT. This CDR3 is 13 amino acids long. CDR3 in DNA: TGTGCCAGCAGTCTGGGGGGAGACACTGAAGCTTTCTTT. Protein product: CASSLGGDTEAFF.

The chain carries TRBV9 and TRBJ1-5; D is perhaps TRBD1 (6 bases). V gave up 4 bases and J gave up 6 bases, with 14 bases separating them. This CDR3 contains 14 residues. The germline V gene encodes CDR1 SGDLS and CDR2 YYNGEE. The CDR3: CASSSGQPSQPQHF. The CDR3 DNA reads TGTGCCAGCAGCTCAGGACAGCCTTCTCAGCCCCAGCATTTT. The complete variable domain, with remaining parts taken from reference TRBV9 and TRBJ1-5, reads DSGVTQTPKHLITATGQRVTLRCSPRSGDLSVYWYQQSLDQGLQFLIQYYNGEERAKGNILERFSAQQFPDLHSELNLSSLELGDSALYFCASSSGQPSQPQHFGDGTRLSIL.

The CDR3 DNA reads as TGTGCCAGCTCCCGGACAACCAACTATGGCTACACCTTC. This translates into CASSRTTNYGYTF. This sequence joins TRBV6-5 and TRBJ1-2; perhaps TRBD1 as D (5 bases). CDR1 MNHEY and CDR2 SVGAGI come from the germline V gene. This CDR3 is 13 amino acids long. With 8 bases removed from V and 2 bases from J, the gap between germline ends came to 12 bases.

The chain couples TRBV2 to TRBJ2-1; 10 bases are a match to TRBD2. J lost 0 bases, V lost 10 bases, and 9 bases had no gene match. The germline V gene encodes CDR1 SNHLY and CDR2 FYNNEI. The CDR3 consists of 16 residues. CDR3: CAITISGRNSYNEQFF. Here the CDR3 DNA reads TGTGCCATAACAATTAGCGGGAGGAACTCCTACAATGAGCAGTTCTTC.

The V call is TRBV28, the J call TRBJ1-2, with no clear D. The CDR3 extends over 11 amino acids. Germline V CDR1 and CDR2: MDHEN, SYDVKM. V gave up 2 bases and J gave up 4 bases, with 2 bases separating them. As DNA, the CDR3 is TGTGCCAGCAGTTTACGCTATGGCTACACCTTC. Residues: CASSLRYGYTF.

This clone was detected once. V is TRBV27 and J is TRBJ2-5, with unresolved D. CDR1 and CDR2 from the germline V gene are MNHEY and SMNVEV (reference sequence). The CDR3 contains 14 residues. Trimming removed 7 bases from V and 5 bases from J, with 17 bases in between. The CDR3 sequence is CASKAHGVGETQYF. CDR3 nucleotides: TGTGCCAGCAAAGCCCATGGTGTCGGGGAGACCCAGTACTTC.

This clone occurred a few times. The chain links TRBV6-6 to TRBJ2-7, with a weak D call TRBD1 (8 bases). This CDR3 comprises 13 residues. Germline assignment: CDR1 MNHNY and CDR2 SVGAGI (reference sequence). Trimming removed 5 bases from V and 6 bases from J, with 14 bases in between. The CDR3 protein is CASSHRGGGEQYF. In DNA form, the CDR3 reads TGTGCCAGCAGTCACAGGGGGGGTGGCGAGCAGTACTTC.

The V call is TRBV9, the J call TRBJ1-2; maybe TRBD1 (5 bases). Germline V CDR1 and CDR2: SGDLS, YYNGEE. The CDR3 runs to 16 residues. V was clipped by 4 bases and J by 4 bases, with 20 bases between them. The chain's CDR3 is CASSLSKGRVSYGYTF. DNA for the CDR3: TGTGCCAGCAGCCTGAGTAAGGGGAGGGTGAGCTATGGCTACACCTTC.

This clone appeared a few times. The chain joins TRBV5-1 to TRBJ1-1; D ambiguous. The germline V gene encodes CDR1 SGHRS and CDR2 YFSETQ. This CDR3 has 14 residues. V lost 5 bases and J lost 1, with 12 bases in between. CDR3 in amino acids: CASSLAPGNTEAFF. The DNA for the CDR3 is TGCGCCAGCAGTCTGGCTCCAGGGAACACTGAAGCTTTCTTT.

This clone was seen a handful of times. V usage is TRBV18 and J usage is TRBJ2-3; no clear D gene. Germline V CDR1 and CDR2: KGHSH, LQKENI. The ends were cut back, 1 base at V and 2 bases at J, with 4 bases in the middle. The CDR3 covers 13 residues. CDR3 region: CASSPRVTDTQYF. The CDR3 DNA reads TGTGCCAGCTCACCACGCGTCACAGATACGCAGTATTTT.

The CDR3 coding sequence is TGTGCCAGCAGCGTATCAGTGAACACTGAAGCTTTCTTT. It codes for CASSVSVNTEAFF. V and J are TRBV9 and TRBJ1-1; D is unclear. V was trimmed by 1 base and J by 0 bases, leaving 4 bases between them. The CDR3 has 13 amino acids. Germline assignment: CDR1 SGDLS and CDR2 YYNGEE.